This TCR beta chain emerged from a study of blood T cell repertoires in COVID-19. Germline V gene sequence: CDR1 MGHRA, CDR2 YSYEKL. This CDR3 comprises 16 residues. Deletions cut 1 base from V and 1 base from J, with 11 bases between. This table comes from immunoSEQ multiplex PCR, and its TCRdb copy is limited to in-frame clones, with some not included. The sample contains 120,000 or so clones, about 79% of which appear only once. The specimen sequenced was peripheral blood. The V gene is TRBV4-1, the J gene TRBJ2-1; possibly TRBD1 for D (5 bases). This clonotype was obtained from a woman older than 75 with active or convalescent COVID-19. The CDR3 nucleotides read TGCGCCAGCAGCCAAGTTGGGGCCGAATCCTACAATGAGCAGTTCTTC. Translated: CASSQVGAESYNEQFF.